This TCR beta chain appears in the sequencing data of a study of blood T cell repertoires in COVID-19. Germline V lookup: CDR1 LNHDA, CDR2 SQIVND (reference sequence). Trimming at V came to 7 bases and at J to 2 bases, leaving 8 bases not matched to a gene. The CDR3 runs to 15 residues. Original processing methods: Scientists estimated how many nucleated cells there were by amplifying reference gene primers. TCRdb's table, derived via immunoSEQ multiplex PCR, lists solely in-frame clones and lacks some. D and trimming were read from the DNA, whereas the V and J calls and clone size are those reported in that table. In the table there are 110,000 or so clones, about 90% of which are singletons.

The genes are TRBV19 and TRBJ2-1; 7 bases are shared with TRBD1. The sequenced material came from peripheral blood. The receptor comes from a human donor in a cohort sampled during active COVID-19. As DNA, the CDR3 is TGTGCCAGTATGTCAACAGGGGAGCCCTACAATGAGCAGTTCTTC. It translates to CASMSTGEPYNEQFF.